This T cell receptor beta chain was recovered during a study of T cells in Graves' hyperthyroidism and ophthalmopathy. Concerning this clonotype itself: Since a much larger clone is just one base distant, this may be a read error.

Amplified TCR beta CDR3 regions derived from RNA transcripts. The HTBI primer set served for first-round RT-PCR of the TCR CDR3. TCRdb reanalysed the multiplex PCR reads using MiXCR and keeps one entry per CDR3 protein. The sample has over 150,000 distinct CDR3 sequences, 15% to 20% seen once; the top ten hold 25% to 30%. CDR3 length: 17 amino acids. The V end was cut by 4 bases, the J end by 0 bases, with 19 bases between. Germline lookup yields CDR1 DFQATT and CDR2 SNEGSKA (reference sequence). This receptor was identified in a woman in her forties or fifties with Graves' hyperthyroidism. V usage is TRBV20-1 and J usage is TRBJ2-4; D may be TRBD2 (6 bases). The source material was blood. CDR3 DNA: TGCAGTGCTACGGCTAGAGGGGAGGTCCTAGCCAAAAACATTCAGTACTTC. This sequence encodes CSATARGEVLAKNIQYF.